Presented here are 2 T cell receptor beta chains from one specimen sequenced in a study of identifying expanded T cells in peripheral blood (dated by TCRdb to between 2017 and 2020). Libraries were constructed by the immunoSEQ multiplex PCR assay. TCRdb mirrors the immuneACCESS table, restricted to in-frame sequences. Some clones are absent from its copies; in checked studies, under half trace to an unresolved V gene, and the reason for the others is unknown. For this sample there are more than 80,000 clones; approximately 89% appear just once. The ten largest make up around 4.1% of the sample. Sequencing was carried out using blood. The receptors come from a person aged 18 to 75 in good health.

The chain joins TRBV27 to TRBJ2-1; 13 bases fit TRBD2. From germline, CDR1 is MNHEY and CDR2 SMNVEV (reference sequence). The V segment lost 5 bases and the J segment 3 bases; nucleotides outside the gene matches: 7. CDR3 length equals 17 residues. The CDR3: CASSPRLAGGNYNEQFF. DNA for the CDR3: TGTGCCAGCAGTCCGCGACTAGCGGGAGGTAACTACAATGAGCAGTTCTTC.

This clone occurred a few times. The chain is built from TRBV6-1 and TRBJ2-5, with TRBD1 as a possible D gene (6 bases). Germline V gene lookup returns CDR1 MNHNS and CDR2 SASEGT. Trimming cost V 0 bases and J 1 base, with 9 bases left between them. The CDR3 spans 15 residues. The DNA of the CDR3 is TGTGCCAGCAGTGAAGCTAGGGGGACCCAAGAGACCCAGTACTTC. Translating it yields CASSEARGTQETQYF.